These 4 T cell receptor beta chains came from one sample sequenced in a study of shared T cell receptors in the human thymus. Clones were read by immunoSEQ multiplex PCR, and TCRdb kept only the in-frame ones, dropping some. Of around 730,000 clones detected, 80% to 90% appear once; the ten largest clones hold around 0.01%. These data also formed part of another study, on human thymus T cells.

The source material was thymocytes. The receptors were gathered from a girl less than two years old with a congenital heart defect.

The CDR3 loop is CASSLGRGGDGYTF. CDR3 bases: TGCGCCAGCAGCCTGGGTAGGGGGGGCGATGGCTACACCTTC. This rearrangement joins TRBV5-1 to TRBJ1-2; tentatively, D is TRBD1 (6 bases). The length of the CDR3 is 14 residues. Germline loops: CDR1 SGHRS, CDR2 YFSETQ. Trimming pared 4 bases from V and 6 bases from J, leaving 16 bases between.

This clone was recorded a few times. The gene calls are TRBV19 and TRBJ1-5; TRBD1 agrees at 8 bases. Trimming at V came to 7 bases and at J to 0 bases, leaving 14 bases not matched to a gene. The CDR3 sequence is 18 residues long. Germline loops: CDR1 LNHDA, CDR2 SQIVND (reference sequence). In nucleotides, the CDR3 is TGTGCCAGTACCTCCTTAAGGGGACAGGAGAATAGCAATCAGCCCCAGCATTTT. Protein product: CASTSLRGQENSNQPQHF.

The chain couples TRBV10-3 to TRBJ1-1; D not resolved. With 6 bases removed from V and 0 bases from J, the gap between germline ends came to 20 bases. The CDR3 consists of 17 residues. CDR1 and CDR2 (germline): ENHRY, SYGVKD. The CDR3 loop reads CAISQQDCRGVNTEAFF. In nucleotides, the CDR3 is TGTGCCATCAGCCAGCAGGACTGCCGAGGCGTGAACACTGAAGCTTTCTTT.

The V and J genes are TRBV5-8 and TRBJ1-2; TRBD1 might be the D (6 bases). Germline loops: CDR1 SGHTS, CDR2 YDEGEE. CDR3 length: 18 amino acids. Trimming shortened V by 2 bases and J by 3 bases, and 23 bases separated the two germline ends. CDR3 region: CASSFHPPAGAQYYGYTF. The CDR3 region has the DNA TGTGCCAGCAGCTTCCACCCGCCGGCGGGGGCTCAGTACTATGGCTACACCTTC.